This T cell receptor beta chain comes out of a study of blood T cell repertoires in COVID-19 (TCRdb year 2020). For context, the study as a whole: Samples from collaborators originated in the United States, Italy and Spain and spanned both the acute and convalescent phases of COVID-19. The prospective study material was composed of cDNA or gDNA derived from T cells, B-cell-depleted T cells, or PBMCs. The dataset comprised deeply sampled blood TCRbeta repertoires from subjects exposed to, actively infected with, or recovered from COVID-19. A freely available public database, intended as a resource for researchers studying the immune response to SARS-CoV-2, is where the repertoires were released. The samples were drawn from the first 160 participants of the ongoing ImmuneRACE study and from roughly 1,300 subjects provided by 6 global collaborators. A de-identified subject ID, COVID-19 status, age in years and sex were almost always included in the sample metadata. Where HLA class I and class II types were available, the types were taken from metadata supplied by the sample provider, not from assay-based typing.

Concerning this clone: Its antigen is still unknown. Base quality data are lacking; no much larger clone is found one base away.

The collaborating institutions used their own protocols to collect whole blood in K2EDTA tubes. For TCRbeta analysis, collaborators shipped samples in one of three forms: frozen whole blood, isolated PBMCs, or DNA extracted from either of those sample types. The paper as a whole reports these results and caveats: The amount of clinical and demographic metadata varied by source and participant and was provided uncurated.

CDR1 and CDR2, looked up from the germline V gene, are SGHRS and YFSETQ. The junction carries 17 bases between V and J, which are trimmed by 4 bases and 0 bases respectively. The CDR3 spans 16 residues, from the cysteine through the phenylalanine. Only the CDR3 DNA is retained, 48 bases long and in frame from the first base. The immunoSEQ Assay, a bias-controlled multiplex PCR, was used to amplify TCRbeta CDR3 regions from genomic DNA. In the source study's methods: The number of nucleated cells in each sample was estimated by amplification of reference gene primers within the assay. To quantify the absolute abundance of each unique TCRbeta CDR3 rearrangement, sequence reads were collapsed and filtered. For each sample, productive Simpson clonality was calculated as the square root of Simpson's diversity index over productive rearrangements. TCRdb re-hosts the immuneACCESS table, in-frame sequences only. Its copies lack some clones; in the studies checked, an unresolved V gene accounts for under half of them, and the cause for the rest is not known. The DNA was the basis for D and trimming; V, J and clone size are from that table. In all, the sample holds about 180,000 clones, and around 86% of those were seen once. The ten largest clones add up to around 8.6% of the sample.

Material: peripheral blood. The chain is encoded by TRBV5-1 joined to TRBJ2-7, with TRBD2 as a weak D call on 6 bases. The sequence came from a middle-aged man with active or convalescent COVID-19. The CDR3 protein is CASSTFGTAASYEQYF. The sequenced DNA is TGCGCCAGCAGCACCTTTGGGACTGCCGCCTCCTACGAGCAGTACTTC.